These 15 T cell receptor beta chains were sequenced from one sample in a study of cytomegalovirus exposure and HLA in healthy donors. The PCR was carried out with 60 Vbeta primers and 13 Jbeta primers. Sequenced by immunoSEQ multiplex PCR; TCRdb stores in-frame clones only, minus some. Here the sample spans more than 75,000 clones, more than 80% being singletons. Sequencing was carried out using PBMCs. These TCRs come from a man aged 18 to 30 in good health and CMV-seronegative.

The gene calls are TRBV5-4 and TRBJ2-2; the D gene is possibly TRBD1 (5 bases). Germline assignment: CDR1 SGHNT and CDR2 YYREEE (reference sequence). With 4 bases removed from V and 1 base from J, the gap between germline ends came to 8 bases. This CDR3 has 14 residues. CDR3 region: CASSPGWNTGELFF. The CDR3 nucleotides are TGTGCCAGCAGCCCAGGGTGGAACACCGGGGAGCTGTTTTTT.

This clone was detected only a few times. CDR3: CASSLDRGLYNEQFF. The CDR3 DNA reads TGTGCCAGCAGTCTGGACAGGGGGCTATACAATGAGCAGTTCTTC. The rearrangement links TRBV7-2 to TRBJ2-1; TRBD1 matches 11 bases. The V gene end was trimmed by 6 bases and the J gene end by 4 bases; junction bases not matched to a gene: 5. The CDR3 runs 15 residues. CDR1 and CDR2 from the germline V gene are SGHTA and FQGNSA.

The chain links TRBV7-9 to TRBJ1-5, with TRBD1 as a possible D gene (5 bases). This CDR3 is 14 amino acids long. CDR1 and CDR2 (germline): SEHNR, FQNEAQ (reference sequence). Trimming took 5 bases from V and 0 from J, leaving 8 bases between them. CDR3 in amino acids: CASSADSSNQPQHF. In DNA, the CDR3 is TGTGCCAGCAGCGCCGACAGTAGCAATCAGCCCCAGCATTTT.

This clone was detected only once. Other DNA sequences in this sample translate to the same CDR3. V usage is TRBV29-1 and J usage is TRBJ2-3; 8 bases are shared with TRBD2. Germline V gives CDR1 SQVTM, CDR2 ANQGSEA. CDR3 length equals 15 residues. Trimming cost V 1 base and J 14 bases; bases outside gene matches: 17. CDR3 residues: CSVEVGTSGRNSRYF. CDR3 DNA: TGCAGCGTTGAAGTGGGGACTAGTGGGAGGAATAGTCGGTATTTT.

This chain uses TRBV5-1 with TRBJ2-5; TRBD1 matches 7 bases. The CDR3 is 14 amino acids. V lost 4 bases to trimming and J lost 3 bases; unmatched junction nucleotides: 6. Germline values: CDR1 SGHRS, CDR2 YFSETQ. In nucleotides, the CDR3 is TGCGCCAGCAGCACGGGACAGCCTGAAGAGACCCAGTACTTC. It yields the protein CASSTGQPEETQYF.

J is TRBJ2-7 and V is TRBV7-9, with TRBD1 as a possible D gene (6 bases). Germline V CDR1 and CDR2: SEHNR, FQNEAQ (reference sequence). The ends were cut back, 6 bases at V and 0 bases at J, with 9 bases in the middle. The CDR3 is made up of 13 amino acids. In nucleotides, the CDR3 is TGTGCCAGCAGTGCGGACAGCTCCTACGAGCAGTACTTC. Encoded protein: CASSADSSYEQYF.

The chain joins TRBV5-1 to TRBJ1-4, with 9 bases aligning to TRBD1. Germline V gives CDR1 SGHRS, CDR2 YFSETQ. This CDR3 spans 15 amino acids. Losses at the gene ends were 4 bases for V and 7 bases for J; bases not matched to a gene: 8. CDR3 sequence reads: CASSVGQGRSEKLFF. In nucleotides, the CDR3 is TGCGCCAGCAGCGTGGGACAGGGCCGCAGTGAAAAACTGTTTTTT. The variable domain in full, with the rest retrieved from reference TRBV5-1 and TRBJ1-4, is KAGVTQTPRYLIKTRGQQVTLSCSPISGHRSVSWYQQTPGQGLQFLFEYFSETQRNKGNFPGRFSGRQFSNSRSEMNVSTLELGDSALYLCASSVGQGRSEKLFFGSGTQLSVL.

This chain uses TRBV5-1 with TRBJ2-1; a weak D match, TRBD1 (6 bases). V gave up 0 bases and J gave up 5 bases, with 12 bases separating them. The CDR3 loop spans 15 amino acids. Germline CDR1 and CDR2: SGHRS and YFSETQ. The CDR3 here is CASSLGTDRNNEQFF. The CDR3 coding sequence is TGCGCCAGCAGCTTGGGGACGGACAGAAACAATGAGCAGTTCTTC.

CDR3 region: CASSQAQGDYGYTF. In nucleotides, the CDR3 is TGTGCCAGCAGCCAAGCACAGGGGGACTATGGCTACACCTTC. The chain is built from TRBV4-2 and TRBJ1-2; 8 bases fit TRBD1. Losses at the gene ends were 1 base for V and 3 bases for J; bases not matched to a gene: 1. This CDR3 has 14 residues. Germline loops: CDR1 LGHNA, CDR2 YNFKEQ.

V and J are TRBV5-1 and TRBJ2-3, with a tentative D call TRBD1 (8 bases). This CDR3 is built from 18 residues. The germline V gene has CDR1 SGHRS and CDR2 YFSETQ. The V and J ends lost 5 bases and 2 bases respectively, with 24 bases between them. CDR3 sequence: CASSRQGRAGKVTDTQYF. The CDR3 nucleotides are TGCGCCAGCAGTCGACAGGGGAGGGCGGGAAAAGTCACAGATACGCAGTATTTT.

This chain uses TRBV5-3 with TRBJ1-4; D is undetermined. TRBV5-3 is an ORF, with its function uncertain. V dropped 1 base and J dropped 7 bases, with 8 bases sitting between them. The CDR3 length is 13 residues. The CDR3 DNA sequence: TGTGCCAGAAGCTTGCCGCGTACTGAAAAACTGTTTTTT. Translated: CARSLPRTEKLFF.

The V and J genes are TRBV4-2 and TRBJ1-3; D is perhaps TRBD1 (5 bases). The V end lost 1 base, the J end lost 1 base, and 11 bases lay between the germline ends. Germline-derived CDR1 and CDR2 are LGHNA and YNFKEQ. CDR3 length: 16 amino acids. The CDR3 sequence: CASSQARGTSGNTIYF. The CDR3 region has the DNA TGTGCCAGCAGCCAAGCTCGAGGGACTTCTGGAAACACCATATATTTT.

CDR3 bases: TGCGCCAGCAGCCAAGAGGGGACAGGGACGTCCTACGAGCAGTACTTC. This codes for CASSQEGTGTSYEQYF. The rearrangement uses TRBV4-1 and TRBJ2-5; 9 positions agree with TRBD1. The end of the DNA aligns better with TRBJ2-7, so the J call may be wrong. The CDR3 runs 16 residues. Germline loops: CDR1 MGHRA, CDR2 YSYEKL.

This clone was recorded only once. This chain uses TRBV4-3 with TRBJ1-1; 7 bases match TRBD1. Germline lookup yields CDR1 LGHNA and CDR2 YSLEER. The CDR3 covers 14 residues. The trim removed 4 bases at V and 8 bases at J, leaving 10 bases unmatched. CDR3: CASSPRNGDREAFF. The DNA for the CDR3 is TGCGCCAGCAGCCCCCGGAATGGGGACAGAGAAGCTTTCTTT.

The chain uses TRBV6-5 and TRBJ1-2; D is uncertain. Germline CDR1 is MNHEY and CDR2 is SVGAGI. This CDR3 spans 14 amino acids. The V end lost 0 bases, the J end lost 4 bases, and 9 bases lay between the germline ends. The CDR3 DNA sequence: TGTGCCAGCAGTTACTCAGGCGGCTCCTATGGCTACACCTTC. Translated: CASSYSGGSYGYTF.